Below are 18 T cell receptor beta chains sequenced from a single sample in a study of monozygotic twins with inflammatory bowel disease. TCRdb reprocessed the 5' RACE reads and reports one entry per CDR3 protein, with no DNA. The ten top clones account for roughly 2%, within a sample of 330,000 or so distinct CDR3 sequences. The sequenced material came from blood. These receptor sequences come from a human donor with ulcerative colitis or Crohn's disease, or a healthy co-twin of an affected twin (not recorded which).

CDR3 sequence: CAWRGTVNSPLHF. V is TRBV30 and J is TRBJ1-6; the TCRdb D gene call, TRBD1, has no DNA to confirm it. This CDR3 has 13 residues. Germline lookup yields CDR1 GTSNPN and CDR2 SVGIG (reference sequence).

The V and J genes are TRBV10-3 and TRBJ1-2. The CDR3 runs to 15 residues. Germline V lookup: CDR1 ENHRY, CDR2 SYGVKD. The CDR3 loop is CAISESSGGRNGYTF.

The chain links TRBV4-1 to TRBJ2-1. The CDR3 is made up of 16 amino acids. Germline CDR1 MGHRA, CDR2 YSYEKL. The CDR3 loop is CASSQVDMISYNEQFF.

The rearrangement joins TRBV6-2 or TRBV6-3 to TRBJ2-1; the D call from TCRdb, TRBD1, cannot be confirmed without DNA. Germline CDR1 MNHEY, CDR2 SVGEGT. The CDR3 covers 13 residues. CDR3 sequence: CASMGVVLYEQFF.

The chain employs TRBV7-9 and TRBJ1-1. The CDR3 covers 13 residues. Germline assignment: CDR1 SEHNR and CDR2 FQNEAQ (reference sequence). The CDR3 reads CASSSQGITEAFF.

The CDR3 here is CASTGWNEQFF. The chain employs TRBV5-1 and TRBJ2-1. This CDR3 is 11 amino acids long. Germline V gives CDR1 SGHRS, CDR2 YFSETQ. Complete variable domain (other parts from reference TRBV5-1 and TRBJ2-1): KAGVTQTPRYLIKTRGQQVTLSCSPISGHRSVSWYQQTPGQGLQFLFEYFSETQRNKGNFPGRFSGRQFSNSRSEMNVSTLELGDSALYLCASTGWNEQFFGPGTRLTVL.

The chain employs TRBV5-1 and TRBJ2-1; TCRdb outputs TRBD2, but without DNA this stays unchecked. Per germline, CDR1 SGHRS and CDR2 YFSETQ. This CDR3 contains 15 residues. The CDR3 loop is CASSSGLAALNEQFF.

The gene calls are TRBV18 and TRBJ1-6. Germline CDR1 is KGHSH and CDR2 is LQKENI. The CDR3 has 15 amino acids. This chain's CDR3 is CASSSRQINNSPLHF.

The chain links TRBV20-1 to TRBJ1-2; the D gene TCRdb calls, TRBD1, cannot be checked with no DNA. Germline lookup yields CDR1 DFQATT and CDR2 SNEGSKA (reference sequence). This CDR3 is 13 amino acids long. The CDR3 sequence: CSPRTGGDYGYTF.

The CDR3: CASSDTLLAGNTGELFF. This chain links TRBV6-1 with TRBJ2-2; TCRdb outputs TRBD2, but without DNA this stays unchecked. CDR3 length: 17 residues. Germline V CDR1 and CDR2: MNHNS, SASEGT.

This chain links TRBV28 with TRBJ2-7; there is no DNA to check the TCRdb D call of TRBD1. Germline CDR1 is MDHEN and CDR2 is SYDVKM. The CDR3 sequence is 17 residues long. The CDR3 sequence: CASSPNPQGFTSYEQYF.

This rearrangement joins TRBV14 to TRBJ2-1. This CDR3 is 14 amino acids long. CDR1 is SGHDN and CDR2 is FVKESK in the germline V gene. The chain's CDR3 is CASSQGTSYNEQFF.

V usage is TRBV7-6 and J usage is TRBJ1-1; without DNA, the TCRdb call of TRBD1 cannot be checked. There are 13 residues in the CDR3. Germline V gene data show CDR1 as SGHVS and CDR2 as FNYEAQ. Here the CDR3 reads CASSAGTNTEAFF.

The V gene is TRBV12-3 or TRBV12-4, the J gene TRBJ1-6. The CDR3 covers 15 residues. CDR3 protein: CASSPQALLNSPLHF.

The CDR3: CASSLATSGGQETQYF. The chain carries TRBV7-2 and TRBJ2-5; as DNA is missing, the TRBD1 call by TCRdb cannot be tested. The CDR3 has 16 amino acids. Germline V gene lookup returns CDR1 SGHTA and CDR2 FQGNSA.

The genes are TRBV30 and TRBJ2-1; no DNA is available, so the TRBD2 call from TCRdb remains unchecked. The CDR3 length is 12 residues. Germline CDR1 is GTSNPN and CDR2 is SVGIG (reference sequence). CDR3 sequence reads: CAWSVGDNEQFF.

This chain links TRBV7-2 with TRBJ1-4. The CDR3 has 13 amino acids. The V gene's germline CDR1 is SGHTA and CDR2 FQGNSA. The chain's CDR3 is CAGSPRPGGKLFF.

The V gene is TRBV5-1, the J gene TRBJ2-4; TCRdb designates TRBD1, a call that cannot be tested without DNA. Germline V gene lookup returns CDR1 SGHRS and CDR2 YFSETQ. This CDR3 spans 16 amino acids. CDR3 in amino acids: CASSSPSGREMDIQYF.